The clone carrying this T cell receptor (beta chain) has a count of ten or more. The antigen is unknown. The CDR3 has 13 residues. The germline V gene encodes CDR1 MNHEY and CDR2 SVGEGT. Trimming cost V 7 bases and J 5 bases; bases outside gene matches: 1. This entry is derived from a study of T cells in Graves' hyperthyroidism and ophthalmopathy. Study-wide findings and caveats: From stable hyperthyroidism, ophthalmopathy was set apart by a 13 V-J model.

Diagnoses used clinical symptoms, serum thyroxine and TRAb, thyroid ultrasound and orbital computed tomography. From RNA transcripts, TCR beta CDR3 regions were amplified. Using the HTBI primer set, a first-round RT-PCR was run on the TCR CDR3. TCRdb re-called the multiplex PCR reads with MiXCR, one entry per CDR3 protein. Of around 300,000 distinct CDR3 sequences detected, over 11% appear once; the ten largest clones hold roughly 25%. Sequenced input: blood. This clonotype was obtained from a woman aged 25-40 years with Graves' hyperthyroidism. V usage is TRBV6-2 or TRBV6-3 and J usage is TRBJ2-1; 11 nucleotides align to TRBD2. The DNA of the CDR3 is TGTGCCAGCAAACTAGCGGGGGACAATGAGCAGTTCTTC. Protein: CASKLAGDNEQFF.